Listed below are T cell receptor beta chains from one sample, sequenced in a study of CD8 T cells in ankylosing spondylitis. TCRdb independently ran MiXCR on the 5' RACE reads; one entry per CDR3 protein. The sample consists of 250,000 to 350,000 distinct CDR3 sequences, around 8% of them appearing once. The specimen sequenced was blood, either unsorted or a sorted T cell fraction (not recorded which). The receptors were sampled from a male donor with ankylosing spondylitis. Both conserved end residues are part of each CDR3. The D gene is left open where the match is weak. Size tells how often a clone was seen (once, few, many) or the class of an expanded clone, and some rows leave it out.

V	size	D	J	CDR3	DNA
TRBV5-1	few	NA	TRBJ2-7	CASSLAAAAEQYF	TGCGCCAGCAGCTTGGCGGCTGCTGCCGAGCAGTACTTC
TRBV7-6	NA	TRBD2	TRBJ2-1	CASSLVSLAGVGEQFF	TGTGCCAGCAGCTTAGTTTCGCTAGCGGGAGTAGGAGAGCAGTTCTTC
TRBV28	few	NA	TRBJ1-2	CASRDYRNYGYTF	TGTGCCAGCAGAGATTACCGTAACTATGGCTACACCTTC
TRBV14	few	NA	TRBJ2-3	CASSPLISTYPSTDTQYF	TGTGCCAGCAGCCCGTTAATATCGACATACCCTAGCACAGATACGCAGTATTTT
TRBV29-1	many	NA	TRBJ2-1	CSFRLYNEQFF	TGCAGCTTCAGACTCTACAATGAGCAGTTCTTC
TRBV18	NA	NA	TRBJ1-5	CASSPARGGNQPQHF	TGTGCCAGCTCACCGGCCAGGGGTGGCAATCAGCCCCAGCATTTT
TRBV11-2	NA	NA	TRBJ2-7	CASSFGTRGSEQYF	TGTGCCAGCAGCTTCGGGACAAGGGGTTCCGAGCAGTACTTC
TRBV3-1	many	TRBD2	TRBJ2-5	CASSQDRAAGALETQYF	TGTGCCAGCAGCCAAGATAGGGCAGCGGGAGCTCTGGAGACCCAGTACTTC
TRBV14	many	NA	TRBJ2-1	CASSQSSSEQFF	TGTGCCAGCAGCCAGAGCTCCAGTGAGCAGTTCTTC
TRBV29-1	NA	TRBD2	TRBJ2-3	CSVGASGSPDTQYF	TGCAGCGTTGGGGCTAGCGGGAGTCCAGATACGCAGTATTTT
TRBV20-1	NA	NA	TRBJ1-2	CSAKPPPGSRGYTF	TGCAGTGCTAAGCCCCCTCCAGGGTCGCGTGGCTACACCTTC
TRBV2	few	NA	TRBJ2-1	CASSEARLPRANEQFF	TGTGCCAGCAGTGAAGCGCGTCTACCCAGGGCCAATGAGCAGTTCTTC
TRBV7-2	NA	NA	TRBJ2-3	CASSLAPVDTQYF	TGTGCCAGCAGCTTAGCGCCCGTTGATACGCAGTATTTT
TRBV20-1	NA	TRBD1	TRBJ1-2	CSATDRGHYGYTF	TGCAGTGCCACCGACAGGGGGCACTATGGCTACACCTTC
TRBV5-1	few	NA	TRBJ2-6	CASSLEGRGLAPSGANVLTF	TGCGCCAGCAGCTTGGAAGGGAGGGGGCTGGCCCCCTCTGGGGCCAACGTCCTGACTTTC